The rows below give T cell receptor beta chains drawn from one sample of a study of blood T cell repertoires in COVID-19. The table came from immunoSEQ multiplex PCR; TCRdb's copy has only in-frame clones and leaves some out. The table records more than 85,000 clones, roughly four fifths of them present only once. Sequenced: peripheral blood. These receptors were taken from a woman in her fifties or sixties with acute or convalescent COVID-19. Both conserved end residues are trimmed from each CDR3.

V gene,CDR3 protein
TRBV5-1,ASSLVQGSEETQY
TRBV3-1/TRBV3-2,ASSQAGGGGAGDTEAF
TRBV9,ASSVRTGGQDTQY
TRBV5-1,ASSLMGQGGQETQY
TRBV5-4,ASSMDRTYEQY
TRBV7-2,ASSSGLAVTYEQY
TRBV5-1,ASSLGPEAEAF
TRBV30,AWSQANNSPLH
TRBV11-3,ASRDRRGPDTQY
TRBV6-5,ASSYSGTGDEKLF
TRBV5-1,ASRQGQSMAEAF
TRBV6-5,ASSYEQGSEAF
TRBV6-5,ASSYSIGGGAGEQF
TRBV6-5,ASSLLDRVDEQF
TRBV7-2,ASSYNGWDRVPI
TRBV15,ATSRVGERGFYNEQF
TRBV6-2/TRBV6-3,ASSYGGIRETQY
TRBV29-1,SVAGRDEQY
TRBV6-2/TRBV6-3,ASSSYRGNTGELF
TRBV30,AWKTTRYSEAF
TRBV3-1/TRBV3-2,ASSHGTSDGELF
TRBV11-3,ASSSSGGDTQY
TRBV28,ASSFTLEGLSYEQY